This entry lists 25 T cell receptor beta chains sequenced from one sample in a study of cytomegalovirus exposure and HLA in healthy donors (dated by TCRdb to 2016 to 2017). Libraries were constructed by the immunoSEQ multiplex PCR assay. For the multiplex PCR, a mixture combining 60 forward primers for TCR Vbeta segments and 13 reverse primers for TCR Jbeta segments was used. TCRdb retrieved this table from immuneACCESS and kept in-frame rearrangements only. Not all clones are present; in checked studies, unresolved V genes account for under half, and no reason is known for the remainder. For this sample there are approximately 100,000 clones; 75% to 85% appear just once. The ten largest clones represent over 4% of the sample. The specimen sequenced was PBMCs. Receptors were obtained from a female donor in good health and CMV-seropositive.

This chain connects TRBV30 to TRBJ1-1; D may be TRBD1 (5 bases). CDR3 length equals 11 residues. With 7 bases removed from V and 5 bases from J, the gap between germline ends came to 11 bases. In germline, CDR1 is GTSNPN, CDR2 SVGIG (reference sequence). The CDR3 DNA is TGTGCCTCCCATCGGGGGACTGAAGCTTTCTTT. Its protein product is CASHRGTEAFF.

This chain connects TRBV13 to TRBJ2-7; D possibly corresponds to TRBD2 (6 bases). The CDR3 totals 15 residues. Trimming cost V 4 bases and J 2 bases, with 15 bases left between them. CDR1 is PRHDT and CDR2 is FYEKMQ in the germline V gene (reference sequence). The CDR3 DNA reads as TGTGCCAGCAGCTACCGGGACCCGGGGGCCTACGAGCAGTACTTC. As protein: CASSYRDPGAYEQYF. The full variable domain, its missing parts supplied by reference TRBV13 and TRBJ2-7, is AAGVIQSPRHLIKEKRETATLKCYPIPRHDTVYWYQQGPGQDPQFLISFYEKMQSDKGSIPDRFSAQQFSDYHSELNMSSLELGDSALYFCASSYRDPGAYEQYFGPGTRLTVT.

As to this clone: At the DNA level, this CDR3 is encoded by other sequences in the same sample as well. The genes are TRBV4-1 and TRBJ2-3; 12 positions agree with TRBD2. Germline V gene data show CDR1 as MGHRA and CDR2 as YSYEKL. The junction had 11 bases not matched to a gene; V was cut back by 0 bases and J by 1 base. This CDR3 has 20 residues. CDR3 in DNA: TGCGCCAGCAGCCAAGATAGGCTAGCGGGAGGGGGGTTCCGCACAGATACGCAGTATTTT. This codes for CASSQDRLAGGGFRTDTQYF.

The V and J genes are TRBV15 and TRBJ1-2; TRBD1 is a possible D gene (6 bases). Germline V gene lookup returns CDR1 LNHNV and CDR2 YYDKDF (reference sequence). CDR3 size: 14 residues. Deletions cut 0 bases from V and 8 bases from J, with 13 bases between. The CDR3 region is CATSRDPQGSGYTF. The CDR3 DNA follows: TGTGCCACCAGCAGAGATCCGCAGGGGAGCGGCTACACCTTC.

The chain has TRBV4-2 and TRBJ2-5, with a possible D match to TRBD1 (6 bases). The last part of the DNA fits TRBJ2-7 better; the J call may be wrong. Germline V lookup: CDR1 LGHNA, CDR2 YNFKEQ. CDR3 length equals 14 residues. CDR3 nucleotide sequence: TGTGCCAGCAGCTCAAGAGACAGGACCTACGAGCAGTACTTC. Protein: CASSSRDRTYEQYF.

The chain recombines TRBV2 with TRBJ1-4, with D possibly being TRBD1 (6 bases). The ends were cut back, 3 bases at V and 8 bases at J, with 16 bases in the middle. The germline CDR1 and CDR2 sequences are SNHLY and FYNNEI. The CDR3 covers 15 residues. This CDR3 reads CASSEGGTPREKLFF. The DNA for the CDR3 is TGTGCCAGCAGTGAGGGAGGGACACCTCGGGAAAAACTGTTTTTT.

The chain couples TRBV5-1 to TRBJ2-1; TRBD2 agrees at 15 bases. Germline V lookup: CDR1 SGHRS, CDR2 YFSETQ. CDR3 length: 17 residues. The V segment lost 0 bases and the J segment 5 bases; nucleotides outside the gene matches: 3. This chain's CDR3 is CASSLGTSGGAHNEQFF. For the CDR3, the DNA is TGCGCCAGCAGCTTGGGGACTAGCGGGGGGGCCCACAATGAGCAGTTCTTC.

This sequence joins TRBV7-2 and TRBJ2-3, with unresolved D. CDR1 and CDR2 (germline): SGHTA, FQGNSA. This CDR3 is built from 12 residues. The V gene lost 5 bases and the J gene lost 3 bases, with 6 bases spanning the gap. The CDR3 sequence is CASSLRTDTQYF. DNA of the CDR3: TGTGCCAGCAGCCTCCGGACAGATACGCAGTATTTT.

The chain employs TRBV5-1 and TRBJ2-3, with D unresolved. Germline CDR1 SGHRS, CDR2 YFSETQ. CDR3 size: 12 residues. The V gene lost 3 bases and the J gene lost 4 bases, with 6 bases spanning the gap. CDR3 loop: CASSSGSDTQYF. CDR3 DNA: TGCGCCAGCAGCTCAGGCTCAGATACGCAGTATTTT.

This sequence joins TRBV6-6 and TRBJ2-3; 7 bases match TRBD2. The CDR3 runs to 15 residues. CDR1 and CDR2 (germline): MNHNY, SVGAGI (reference sequence). V shed 6 bases and J 0 bases; nucleotides not matched to a gene: 6. CDR3 region: CASRLAGWSTDTQYF. In DNA, the CDR3 is TGTGCCAGCAGATTAGCGGGCTGGAGCACAGATACGCAGTATTTT.

The chain has TRBV11-3 and TRBJ2-7; 7 positions agree with TRBD2. Germline trimming cut 5 bases from V and 9 bases from J; bases unmatched to any gene: 16. This CDR3 has 15 amino acids. From germline, CDR1 is SGHNT and CDR2 YENEEA. CDR3 coding DNA: TGTGCCAGCAGCCCCGGGACTAACCGGGTTAGCGGGCAGTACTTC. Its protein product is CASSPGTNRVSGQYF.

CDR3 bases: TGTGCCAGCAGCTACTTGGGACAGGGGAAAGCTTTCTTT. Protein product: CASSYLGQGKAFF. V and J are TRBV7-2 and TRBJ1-1; 10 positions agree with TRBD1. This CDR3 spans 13 amino acids. Germline V lookup: CDR1 SGHTA, CDR2 FQGNSA. The trim removed 4 bases at V and 9 bases at J, leaving 5 bases unmatched.

The chain joins TRBV5-1 to TRBJ2-7; TRBD1 agrees at 7 bases. The CDR3 runs to 12 residues. The germline CDR1 and CDR2 sequences are SGHRS and YFSETQ. The J segment lost 5 bases and the V segment lost 3 bases, leaving 2 bases of the junction unmatched. CDR3 residues: CASSSQGNEQYF. CDR3 DNA sequence: TGCGCCAGCAGCTCACAGGGGAACGAGCAGTACTTC.

J is TRBJ2-5 and V is TRBV7-6; 7 bases agree with TRBD2. Germline CDR1 is SGHVS and CDR2 is FNYEAQ. The CDR3 extends over 15 amino acids. The V gene end was trimmed by 5 bases and the J gene end by 4 bases; junction bases not matched to a gene: 10. Written as DNA, the CDR3 is TGTGCCAGCAGCGACCTTGAGGGGAGGGGAGAGACCCAGTACTTC. This sequence encodes CASSDLEGRGETQYF.

The chain joins TRBV7-8 to TRBJ2-6; 12 positions match TRBD2. The CDR3 sequence is 18 residues long. Per germline, CDR1 SGHVS and CDR2 FQNEAQ. V lost 5 bases and J lost 1; bases outside the gene matches: 6. The CDR3, as DNA: TGTGCCAGCAGCGTATTGACTAGCGGGAGTTCTGGGGCCAACGTCCTGACTTTC. This codes for CASSVLTSGSSGANVLTF.

The chain has TRBV2 and TRBJ1-1; D is undetermined. The CDR3 extends over 13 amino acids. The V gene lost 4 bases and the J gene lost 8 bases, with 14 bases spanning the gap. CDR1 and CDR2 from the germline V gene are SNHLY and FYNNEI. The CDR3, as DNA: TGTGCCAGCAGTGCAAGCGGGGTCTCCGAAGCTTTCTTT. Encoded protein: CASSASGVSEAFF.

This clone was seen a single time. The chain recombines TRBV19 with TRBJ2-3; D may be TRBD1 (5 bases). Trimming removed 6 bases from V and 4 bases from J, with 14 bases in between. The CDR3 extends over 14 amino acids. Per the germline V gene, CDR1 is LNHDA and CDR2 is SQIVND (reference sequence). CDR3 DNA sequence: TGTGCCAGTAGATCAGGGCCGGGCGCAGATACGCAGTATTTT. Translated, it gives CASRSGPGADTQYF. Using reference TRBV19 and TRBJ2-3 for the parts outside the CDR3, the full variable domain is DGGITQSPKYLFRKEGQNVTLSCEQNLNHDAMYWYRQDPGQGLRLIYYSQIVNDFQKGDIAEGYSVSREKKESFPLTVTSAQKNPTAFYLCASRSGPGADTQYFGPGTRLTVL.

V is TRBV19 and J is TRBJ2-2, with TRBD1 matching 9 bases. V lost 3 bases to trimming and J lost 3 bases; unmatched junction nucleotides: 2. CDR1 and CDR2 from the germline V gene are LNHDA and SQIVND (reference sequence). This CDR3 contains 15 residues. CDR3 amino acids: CASSMGQGYTGELFF. The CDR3 DNA follows: TGTGCCAGTAGTATGGGACAGGGTTACACCGGGGAGCTGTTTTTT.

The chain is built from TRBV5-1 and TRBJ1-5; the match to TRBD1 covers 10 bases. CDR1 and CDR2 (germline): SGHRS, YFSETQ. The CDR3 contains 15 residues. V gave up 0 bases and J gave up 6 bases; unmatched junction bases: 3. CDR3 amino acids: CASSLEGQGSQPQHF. DNA of the CDR3: TGCGCCAGCAGCTTGGAGGGACAGGGGAGTCAGCCCCAGCATTTT.

This clone came up a few times. This sequence joins TRBV30 and TRBJ2-3; 7 bases map to TRBD2. CDR1 GTSNPN and CDR2 SVGIG come from the germline V gene (reference sequence). The CDR3 loop spans 16 amino acids. After removal of 2 bases from V and 1 base from J, the junction contained 9 bases not matched to a gene. CDR3 residues: CAWSSLRGGGTDTQYF. As DNA, the CDR3 is TGTGCCTGGAGTTCCCTTCGCGGGGGTGGCACAGATACGCAGTATTTT. The full variable domain, in which reference TRBV30 and TRBJ2-3 provide the parts outside the CDR3, is SQTIHQWPATLVQPVGSPLSLECTVEGTSNPNLYWYRQAAGRGLQLLFYSVGIGQISSEVPQNLSASRPQDRQFILSSKKLLLSDSGFYLCAWSSLRGGGTDTQYFGPGTRLTVL.

The gene calls are TRBV10-1 and TRBJ2-1; TRBD1 matches at 8 bases. Trimming at V came to 5 bases and at J to 4 bases, leaving 7 bases not matched to a gene. The length of the CDR3 is 15 residues. CDR1 is WNHNN, CDR2 SYGVQD, per germline (reference sequence). The DNA for the CDR3 is TGCGCCAGCAGTAATAACAGGGGGTTTTACAATGAGCAGTTCTTC. Its translation is CASSNNRGFYNEQFF.

The rearrangement joins TRBV7-9 to TRBJ1-2, with 7 bases fitting TRBD1. Germline V gene sequence: CDR1 SEHNR, CDR2 FQNEAQ (reference sequence). The J segment lost 7 bases and the V segment lost 5 bases, leaving 10 bases of the junction unmatched. This CDR3 has 14 amino acids. In DNA form, the CDR3 reads TGTGCCAGCAGCCCCGACAGGGTATTGGGTGGCTACACCTTC. Residues: CASSPDRVLGGYTF.

Worth noting for this clone: Other nucleotide sequences in the sample specify the same CDR3. The V gene is TRBV18, the J gene TRBJ1-1, with D maybe TRBD1 (5 bases). The CDR3 has 14 amino acids. The germline V gene encodes CDR1 KGHSH and CDR2 LQKENI. Trimming shortened V by 2 bases and J by 1 base, and 8 bases separated the two germline ends. In DNA, the CDR3 is TGTGCCAGCTCACCAGGGGCCGCGAACACTGAAGCTTTCTTT. Encoded protein: CASSPGAANTEAFF.

The chain combines TRBV5-4 with TRBJ1-1; 9 bases agree with TRBD1. Germline-derived CDR1 and CDR2 are SGHNT and YYREEE (reference sequence). The trim removed 3 bases at V and 5 bases at J, leaving 11 bases unmatched. This CDR3 spans 16 amino acids. As DNA, the CDR3 is TGTGCCAGCAGCTCGAAAGGGGGACAGGGAGTTACTGAAGCTTTCTTT. Translation gives CASSSKGGQGVTEAFF.

The chain combines TRBV5-1 with TRBJ2-7; 8 bases line up with TRBD2. The CDR3 has 15 residues. The V gene end was trimmed by 5 bases and the J gene end by 2 bases; junction bases not matched to a gene: 9. Germline lookup yields CDR1 SGHRS and CDR2 YFSETQ. CDR3 sequence reads: CASSLGGGGPYEQYF. The CDR3 bases are TGCGCCAGCAGTCTAGGCGGCGGGGGGCCCTACGAGCAGTACTTC.